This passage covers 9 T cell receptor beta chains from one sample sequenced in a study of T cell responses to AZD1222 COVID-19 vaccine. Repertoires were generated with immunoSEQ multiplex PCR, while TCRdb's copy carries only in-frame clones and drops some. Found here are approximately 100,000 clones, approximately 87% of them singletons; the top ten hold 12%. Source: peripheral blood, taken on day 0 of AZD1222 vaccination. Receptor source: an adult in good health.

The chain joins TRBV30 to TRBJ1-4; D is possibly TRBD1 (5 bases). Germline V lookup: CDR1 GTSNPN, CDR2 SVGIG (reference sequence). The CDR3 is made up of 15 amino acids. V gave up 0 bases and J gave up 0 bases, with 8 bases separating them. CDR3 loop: CAWSVGRTTNEKLFF. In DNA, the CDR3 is TGTGCCTGGAGTGTGGGGCGTACAACTAATGAAAAACTGTTTTTT.

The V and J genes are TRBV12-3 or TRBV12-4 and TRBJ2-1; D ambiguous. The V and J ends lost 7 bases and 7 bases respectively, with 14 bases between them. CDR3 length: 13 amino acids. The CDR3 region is CASNDIVTNEQFF. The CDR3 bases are TGTGCCAGCAATGACATAGTTACAAATGAGCAGTTCTTC.

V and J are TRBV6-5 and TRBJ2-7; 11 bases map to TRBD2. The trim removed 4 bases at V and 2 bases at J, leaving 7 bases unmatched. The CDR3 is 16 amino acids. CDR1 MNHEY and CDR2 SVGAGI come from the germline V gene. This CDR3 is CASSFRLAGGPYEQYF. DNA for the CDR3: TGTGCCAGCAGTTTCCGTCTAGCGGGAGGCCCCTACGAGCAGTACTTC.

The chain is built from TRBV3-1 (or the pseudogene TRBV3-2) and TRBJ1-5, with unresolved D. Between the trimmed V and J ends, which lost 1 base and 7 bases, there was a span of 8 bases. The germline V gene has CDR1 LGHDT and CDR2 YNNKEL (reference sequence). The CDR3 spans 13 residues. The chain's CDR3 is CASSQAGEQPQHF. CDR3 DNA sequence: TGTGCCAGCAGCCAAGCGGGAGAACAGCCCCAGCATTTT.

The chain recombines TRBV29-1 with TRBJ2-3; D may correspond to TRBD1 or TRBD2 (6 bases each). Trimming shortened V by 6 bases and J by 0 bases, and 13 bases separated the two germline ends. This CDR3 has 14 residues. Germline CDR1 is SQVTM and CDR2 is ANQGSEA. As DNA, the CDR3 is TGCAGCGTGATCCGGGGGCCTAGCACAGATACGCAGTATTTT. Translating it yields CSVIRGPSTDTQYF.

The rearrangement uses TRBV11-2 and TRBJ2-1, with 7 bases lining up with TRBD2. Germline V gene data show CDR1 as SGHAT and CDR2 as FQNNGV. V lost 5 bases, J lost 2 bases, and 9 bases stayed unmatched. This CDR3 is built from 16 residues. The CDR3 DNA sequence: TGTGCCAGCAGCCTACAGCTAGCGGCCACCTACAATGAGCAGTTCTTC. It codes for CASSLQLAATYNEQFF.

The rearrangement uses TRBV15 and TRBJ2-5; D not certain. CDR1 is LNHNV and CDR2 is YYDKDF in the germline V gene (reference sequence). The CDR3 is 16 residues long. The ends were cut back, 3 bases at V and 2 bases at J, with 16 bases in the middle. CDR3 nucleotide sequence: TGTGCCACCAGCAGGGCCGGAACAATCCGACAAGAGACCCAGTACTTC. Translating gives CATSRAGTIRQETQYF.

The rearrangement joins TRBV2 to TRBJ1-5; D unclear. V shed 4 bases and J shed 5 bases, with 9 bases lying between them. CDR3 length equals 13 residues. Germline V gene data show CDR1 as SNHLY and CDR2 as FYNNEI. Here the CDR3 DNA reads TGTGCCAGCAGTGTCCACAGTGATCAGCCCCAGCATTTT. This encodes CASSVHSDQPQHF.

The CDR3 region is CASSLTRGLGEAFF. As DNA, the CDR3 is TGTGCCAGCAGCTTAACTCGGGGGCTTGGTGAAGCTTTCTTT. V is TRBV7-2 and J is TRBJ1-1; tentatively, D is TRBD1 (6 bases). The V gene's germline CDR1 is SGHTA and CDR2 FQGNSA. Deletions cut 2 bases from V and 7 bases from J, with 14 bases between. There are 14 residues in the CDR3.